Listed below are T cell receptor beta chains from one sample, sequenced in a study of T cell responses to AZD1222 COVID-19 vaccine. Some clones are missing from TCRdb's copy, which holds only in-frame ones; the method was immunoSEQ multiplex PCR. The data show 200,000 to 300,000 clones, 85% to 95% seen once. Here the sequenced sample was peripheral blood, taken on day 0 of AZD1222 vaccination. These receptors were taken from an adult in good health. CDR3s include the opening cysteine and the closing phenylalanine or tryptophan. A D gene is named only where the DNA matches it firmly. The size entry is marked missing in some rows and otherwise reads once, few, many or a size class.

clone_size: NA
v_call: TRBV11-2
d_call: NA
j_call: TRBJ2-2
cdr3_aa: CASSPSWAGTGELFF
cdr3_nt: TGTGCCAGCAGCCCCAGTTGGGCGGGCACCGGGGAGCTGTTTTTT

clone_size: NA
v_call: TRBV5-4
d_call: NA
j_call: TRBJ2-1
cdr3_aa: CAWGRGPPYNEQFF
cdr3_nt: TGTGCCTGGGGGCGGGGACCCCCCTACAATGAGCAGTTCTTC

clone_size: NA
v_call: TRBV6-5
d_call: NA
j_call: TRBJ2-6
cdr3_aa: CASTSGFGANVLTF
cdr3_nt: TGTGCCAGCACCTCAGGGTTTGGGGCCAACGTCCTGACTTTC

clone_size: few
v_call: TRBV5-8
d_call: NA
j_call: TRBJ2-2
cdr3_aa: CASSLNRAPGELFF
cdr3_nt: TGTGCCAGCAGCTTAAACAGGGCCCCCGGGGAGCTGTTTTTT

clone_size: NA
v_call: TRBV12-3/TRBV12-4
d_call: NA
j_call: TRBJ1-1
cdr3_aa: CASKEQNTEAFF
cdr3_nt: TGTGCCAGCAAAGAACAGAACACTGAAGCTTTCTTT

clone_size: NA
v_call: TRBV7-8
d_call: TRBD2
j_call: TRBJ2-7
cdr3_aa: CASSLAMRAGLAYEQYF
cdr3_nt: TGTGCCAGCAGCTTAGCGATGAGAGCGGGACTTGCCTACGAGCAGTACTTC

clone_size: NA
v_call: TRBV18
d_call: NA
j_call: TRBJ1-1
cdr3_aa: CASSPQGRGEAFF
cdr3_nt: TGTGCCAGCTCACCACAGGGGAGGGGTGAAGCTTTCTTT

clone_size: NA
v_call: TRBV28
d_call: TRBD1
j_call: TRBJ2-3
cdr3_aa: CASRSSGTGGYTQYF
cdr3_nt: TGTGCCAGCAGATCCTCCGGGACAGGGGGCTATACGCAGTATTTT

clone_size: once
v_call: TRBV2
d_call: NA
j_call: TRBJ1-2
cdr3_aa: CASSDSGKYGYTF
cdr3_nt: TGTGCCAGCAGTGATAGTGGGAAGTATGGCTACACCTTC

clone_size: NA
v_call: TRBV7-3
d_call: NA
j_call: TRBJ1-2
cdr3_aa: CASSLDGFGYTF
cdr3_nt: TGTGCCAGCAGCTTAGATGGGTTTGGCTACACCTTC

clone_size: NA
v_call: TRBV24-1
d_call: TRBD1
j_call: TRBJ1-2
cdr3_aa: CATSEGQGYGYTF
cdr3_nt: TGTGCCACCAGTGAAGGACAGGGATATGGCTACACCTTC

clone_size: NA
v_call: TRBV6-5
d_call: NA
j_call: TRBJ2-7
cdr3_aa: CASSYDGSGSSYEQYF
cdr3_nt: TGTGCCAGCAGTTACGATGGGTCGGGTAGCTCCTACGAGCAGTACTTC

clone_size: NA
v_call: TRBV5-4
d_call: NA
j_call: TRBJ1-2
cdr3_aa: CASSFPGGNYGYTF
cdr3_nt: TGTGCCAGCAGCTTCCCAGGCGGTAACTATGGCTACACCTTC

clone_size: NA
v_call: TRBV3-1/TRBV3-2
d_call: NA
j_call: TRBJ1-3
cdr3_aa: CASSQDTIYF
cdr3_nt: TGTGCCAGCAGCCAGGACACCATATATTTT

clone_size: once
v_call: TRBV5-6
d_call: NA
j_call: TRBJ2-7
cdr3_aa: CASSLKSYEQYF
cdr3_nt: TGTGCCAGCAGCTTGAAGTCCTACGAGCAGTACTTC

clone_size: NA
v_call: TRBV28
d_call: TRBD2
j_call: TRBJ2-1
cdr3_aa: CASSFSYSSGGYNEQFF
cdr3_nt: TGTGCCAGCAGTTTCTCCTACTCTAGCGGGGGTTACAATGAGCAGTTCTTC

clone_size: NA
v_call: TRBV5-1
d_call: NA
j_call: TRBJ1-6
cdr3_aa: CASSLAGPPGIPLHF
cdr3_nt: TGCGCCAGCAGCTTGGCTGGACCCCCGGGGATTCCCCTCCACTTT

clone_size: NA
v_call: TRBV28
d_call: TRBD1
j_call: TRBJ2-7
cdr3_aa: CASSSRGPSSYEQYF
cdr3_nt: TGTGCCAGCAGTTCCAGGGGGCCCAGTTCCTACGAGCAGTACTTC

clone_size: NA
v_call: TRBV7-8
d_call: NA
j_call: TRBJ2-1
cdr3_aa: CASSPARIYEQFF
cdr3_nt: TGTGCCAGCAGCCCCGCCAGGATCTACGAGCAGTTCTTC

clone_size: NA
v_call: TRBV2
d_call: NA
j_call: TRBJ2-7
cdr3_aa: CASSEQVSYEQYF
cdr3_nt: TGTGCCAGCAGTGAGCAGGTCTCCTACGAGCAGTACTTC

clone_size: NA
v_call: TRBV19
d_call: NA
j_call: TRBJ2-3
cdr3_aa: CASSITGSFSDTQYF
cdr3_nt: TGTGCCAGTAGTATAACAGGGTCTTTTTCAGATACGCAGTATTTT

clone_size: NA
v_call: TRBV7-2
d_call: NA
j_call: TRBJ1-6
cdr3_aa: CASSLLTFPNSPLHF
cdr3_nt: TGTGCCAGCAGCCTGTTGACCTTCCCTAATTCACCCCTCCACTTT

clone_size: NA
v_call: TRBV7-9
d_call: NA
j_call: TRBJ1-1
cdr3_aa: CASSLSGTGNTEAFF
cdr3_nt: TGTGCCAGCAGCTTGTCAGGTACGGGGAACACTGAAGCTTTCTTT

clone_size: NA
v_call: TRBV7-9
d_call: NA
j_call: TRBJ1-6
cdr3_aa: CASSLGQGRNSPLHF
cdr3_nt: TGTGCCAGCAGCTTAGGGCAGGGTAGGAATTCACCCCTCCACTTT

clone_size: NA
v_call: TRBV7-8
d_call: NA
j_call: TRBJ2-7
cdr3_aa: CASSQGQVYEQYF
cdr3_nt: TGTGCCAGCAGCCAAGGACAAGTCTACGAGCAGTACTTC

clone_size: NA
v_call: TRBV27
d_call: NA
j_call: TRBJ1-2
cdr3_aa: CASSPGPGYTF
cdr3_nt: TGTGCCAGCTCCCCGGGCCCAGGCTACACCTTC

clone_size: few
v_call: TRBV23-1
d_call: NA
j_call: TRBJ1-1
cdr3_aa: CAISSAFF
cdr3_nt: TGCGCCATCTCTTCCGCTTTCTTT

clone_size: NA
v_call: TRBV10-2
d_call: NA
j_call: TRBJ1-2
cdr3_aa: CASSGQGLTDYGYTF
cdr3_nt: TGCGCCAGCAGTGGCCAGGGGCTAACCGACTATGGCTACACCTTC

clone_size: NA
v_call: TRBV5-8
d_call: TRBD1
j_call: TRBJ1-6
cdr3_aa: CASSRDRGNSPLHF
cdr3_nt: TGTGCCAGCAGCCGGGACAGGGGGAATTCACCCCTCCACTTT

clone_size: NA
v_call: TRBV28
d_call: NA
j_call: TRBJ2-6
cdr3_aa: CASSSSGAGANVLTF
cdr3_nt: TGTGCCAGCAGTTCCTCGGGGGCTGGGGCCAACGTCCTGACTTTC

clone_size: NA
v_call: TRBV27
d_call: NA
j_call: TRBJ1-6
cdr3_aa: CASKVGGSPLHF
cdr3_nt: TGTGCCAGCAAGGTAGGGGGTTCACCCCTCCACTTT

clone_size: NA
v_call: TRBV18
d_call: TRBD2
j_call: TRBJ2-7
cdr3_aa: CASSPGGSEQYF
cdr3_nt: TGTGCCAGCTCACCGGGGGGGAGCGAGCAGTACTTC

clone_size: once
v_call: TRBV25-1
d_call: NA
j_call: TRBJ1-4
cdr3_aa: CASSEIGENEKLFF
cdr3_nt: TGTGCCAGCAGTGAAATCGGAGAGAATGAAAAACTGTTTTTT

clone_size: NA
v_call: TRBV5-4
d_call: NA
j_call: TRBJ1-3
cdr3_aa: CASTKSGASGNTIYF
cdr3_nt: TGTGCCAGCACCAAGTCCGGGGCTTCTGGAAACACCATATATTTT

clone_size: NA
v_call: TRBV10-3
d_call: NA
j_call: TRBJ1-1
cdr3_aa: CAISESSYLGNTEAFF
cdr3_nt: TGTGCCATCAGTGAGTCGAGCTATTTGGGGAACACTGAAGCTTTCTTT

clone_size: NA
v_call: TRBV28
d_call: NA
j_call: TRBJ2-7
cdr3_aa: CASSNSYEQYF
cdr3_nt: TGTGCCAGCAGTAACTCCTACGAGCAGTACTTC

clone_size: NA
v_call: TRBV7-3
d_call: NA
j_call: TRBJ1-2
cdr3_aa: CASRPRYGYTF
cdr3_nt: TGTGCCAGCAGACCCCGCTATGGCTACACCTTC

clone_size: NA
v_call: TRBV7-4
d_call: NA
j_call: TRBJ2-7
cdr3_aa: CARTGRGDSYEQYF
cdr3_nt: TGTGCCAGGACAGGGCGGGGGGACTCCTACGAGCAGTACTTC

clone_size: NA
v_call: TRBV7-8
d_call: NA
j_call: TRBJ2-7
cdr3_aa: CASSPQGRHREDYEQYF
cdr3_nt: TGTGCCAGCAGCCCTCAGGGGAGACACCGGGAGGACTACGAGCAGTACTTC

clone_size: NA
v_call: TRBV28
d_call: NA
j_call: TRBJ2-7
cdr3_aa: CASSIQGGRGKQYF
cdr3_nt: TGTGCCAGCAGTATCCAGGGGGGCCGGGGGAAGCAGTACTTC

clone_size: NA
v_call: TRBV6-2/TRBV6-3
d_call: TRBD2
j_call: TRBJ2-7
cdr3_aa: CASSPFSGRNNEQYF
cdr3_nt: TGTGCCAGCAGTCCATTTAGCGGGAGGAATAACGAGCAGTACTTC

clone_size: NA
v_call: TRBV5-1
d_call: TRBD2
j_call: TRBJ2-2
cdr3_aa: CASSKGLAGAGSGELFF
cdr3_nt: TGCGCCAGCAGCAAGGGACTAGCGGGGGCCGGGAGCGGGGAGCTGTTTTTT

clone_size: NA
v_call: TRBV10-3
d_call: TRBD1
j_call: TRBJ2-2
cdr3_aa: CAIRRTGDTGELFF
cdr3_nt: TGTGCCATCAGGAGGACAGGCGACACCGGGGAGCTGTTTTTT

clone_size: NA
v_call: TRBV5-4
d_call: NA
j_call: TRBJ2-1
cdr3_aa: CASSQGVEQFF
cdr3_nt: TGTGCCAGCAGCCAAGGAGTTGAGCAGTTCTTC

clone_size: NA
v_call: TRBV12-3/TRBV12-4
d_call: NA
j_call: TRBJ2-7
cdr3_aa: CASSFLVYEQYF
cdr3_nt: TGTGCCAGCAGTTTTTTAGTCTACGAGCAGTACTTC